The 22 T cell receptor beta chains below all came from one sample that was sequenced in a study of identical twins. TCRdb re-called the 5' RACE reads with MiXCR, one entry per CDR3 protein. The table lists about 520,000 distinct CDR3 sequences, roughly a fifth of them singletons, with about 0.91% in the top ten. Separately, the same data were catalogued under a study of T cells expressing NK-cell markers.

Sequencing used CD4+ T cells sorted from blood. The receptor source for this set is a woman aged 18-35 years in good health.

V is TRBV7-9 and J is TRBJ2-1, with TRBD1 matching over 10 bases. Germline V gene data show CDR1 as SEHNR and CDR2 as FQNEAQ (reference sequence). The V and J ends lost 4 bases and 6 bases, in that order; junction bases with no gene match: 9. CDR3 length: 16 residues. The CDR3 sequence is CASSSRQGATGNEQFF. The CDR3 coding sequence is TGTGCCAGCAGCTCCAGACAGGGGGCGACGGGCAATGAGCAGTTCTTC.

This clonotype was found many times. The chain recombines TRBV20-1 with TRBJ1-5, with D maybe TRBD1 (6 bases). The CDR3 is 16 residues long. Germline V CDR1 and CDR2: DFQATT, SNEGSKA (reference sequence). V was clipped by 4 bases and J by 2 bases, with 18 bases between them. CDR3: CSATLHRVLGNQPQHF. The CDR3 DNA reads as TGCAGTGCTACCCTCCACAGGGTTTTGGGCAATCAGCCCCAGCATTTT.

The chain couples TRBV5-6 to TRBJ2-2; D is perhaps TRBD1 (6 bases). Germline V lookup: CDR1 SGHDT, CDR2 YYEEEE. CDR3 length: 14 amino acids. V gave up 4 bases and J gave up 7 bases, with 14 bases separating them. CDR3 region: CASSAAGVRGELFF. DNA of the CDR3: TGTGCCAGCAGCGCAGCAGGGGTCCGCGGGGAGCTGTTTTTT.

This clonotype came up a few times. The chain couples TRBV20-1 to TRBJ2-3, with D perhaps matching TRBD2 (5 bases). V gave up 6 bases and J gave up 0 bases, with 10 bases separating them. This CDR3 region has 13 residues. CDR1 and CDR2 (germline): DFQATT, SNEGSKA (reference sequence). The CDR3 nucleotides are TGCAGTGCAAAACTAGGCAGCACAGATACGCAGTATTTT. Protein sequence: CSAKLGSTDTQYF.

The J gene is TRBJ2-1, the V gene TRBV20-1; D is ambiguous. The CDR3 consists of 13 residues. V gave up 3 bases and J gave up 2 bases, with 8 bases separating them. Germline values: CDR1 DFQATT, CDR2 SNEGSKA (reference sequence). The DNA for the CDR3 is TGCAGTGCTAGGTCAAGCGCCTACAATGAGCAGTTCTTC. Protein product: CSARSSAYNEQFF.

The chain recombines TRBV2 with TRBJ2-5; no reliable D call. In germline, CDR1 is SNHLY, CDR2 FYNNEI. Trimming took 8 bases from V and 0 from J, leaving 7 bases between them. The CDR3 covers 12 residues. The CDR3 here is CASAPNQETQYF. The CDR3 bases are TGTGCCAGCGCTCCAAACCAAGAGACCCAGTACTTC.

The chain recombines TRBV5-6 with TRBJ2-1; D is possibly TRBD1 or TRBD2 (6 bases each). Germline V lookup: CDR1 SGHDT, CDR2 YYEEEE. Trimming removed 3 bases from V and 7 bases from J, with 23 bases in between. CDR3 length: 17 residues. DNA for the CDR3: TGTGCCAGCAGCTCGAACCTTTGGTTGCAGGGGAGGAATGAGCAGTTCTTC. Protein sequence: CASSSNLWLQGRNEQFF.

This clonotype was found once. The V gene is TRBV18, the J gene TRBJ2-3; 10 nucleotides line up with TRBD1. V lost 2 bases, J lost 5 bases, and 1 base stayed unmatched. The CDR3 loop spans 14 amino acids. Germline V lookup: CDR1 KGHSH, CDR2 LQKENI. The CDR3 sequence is CASSPGTGEDTQYF. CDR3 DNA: TGTGCCAGCTCACCAGGGACAGGGGAAGATACGCAGTATTTT. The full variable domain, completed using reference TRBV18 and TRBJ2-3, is NAGVMQNPRHLVRRRGQEARLRCSPMKGHSHVYWYRQLPEEGLKFMVYLQKENIIDESGMPKERFSAEFPKEGPSILRIQQVVRGDSAAYFCASSPGTGEDTQYFGPGTRLTVL.

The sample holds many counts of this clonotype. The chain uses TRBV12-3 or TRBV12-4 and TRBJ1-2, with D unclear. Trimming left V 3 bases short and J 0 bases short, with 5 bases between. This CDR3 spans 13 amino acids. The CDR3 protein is CASSLKSNYGYTF. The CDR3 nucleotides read TGTGCCAGCAGTTTGAAGTCTAACTATGGCTACACCTTC.

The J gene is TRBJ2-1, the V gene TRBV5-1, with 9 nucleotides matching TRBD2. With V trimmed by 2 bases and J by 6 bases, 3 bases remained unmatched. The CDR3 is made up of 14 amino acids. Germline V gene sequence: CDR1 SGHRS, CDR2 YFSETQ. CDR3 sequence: CASSFDSGGNEQFF. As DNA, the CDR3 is TGCGCCAGCAGCTTTGATAGCGGGGGCAATGAGCAGTTCTTC.

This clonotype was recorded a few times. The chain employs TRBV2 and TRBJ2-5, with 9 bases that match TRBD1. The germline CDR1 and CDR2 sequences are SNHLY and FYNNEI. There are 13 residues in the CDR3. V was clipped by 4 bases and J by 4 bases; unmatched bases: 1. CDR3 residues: CASSATGGETQYF. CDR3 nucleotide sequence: TGTGCCAGCAGTGCGACAGGGGGAGAGACCCAGTACTTC. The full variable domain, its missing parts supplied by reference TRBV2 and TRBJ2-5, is EPEVTQTPSHQVTQMGQEVILRCVPISNHLYFYWYRQILGQKVEFLVSFYNNEISEKSEIFDDQFSVERPDGSNFTLKIRSTKLEDSAMYFCASSATGGETQYFGPGTRLLVL.

The CDR3 nucleotides read TGCAGTGCCCCCGGAGGGTCCAAGAGCTCCTATAATTCACCCCTCCACTTT. Translating it yields CSAPGGSKSSYNSPLHF. This chain joins TRBV20-1 and TRBJ1-6; the D is unclear. Germline lookup yields CDR1 DFQATT and CDR2 SNEGSKA (reference sequence). V dropped 6 bases and J dropped 0 bases, with 18 bases sitting between them. This CDR3 comprises 17 residues.

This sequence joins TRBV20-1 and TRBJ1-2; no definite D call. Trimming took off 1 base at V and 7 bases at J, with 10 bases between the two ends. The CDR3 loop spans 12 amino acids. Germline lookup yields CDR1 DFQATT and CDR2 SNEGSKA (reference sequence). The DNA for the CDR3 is TGCAGTGCTAGAGTCTCCGAGGTTGGCTACACCTTC. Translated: CSARVSEVGYTF.

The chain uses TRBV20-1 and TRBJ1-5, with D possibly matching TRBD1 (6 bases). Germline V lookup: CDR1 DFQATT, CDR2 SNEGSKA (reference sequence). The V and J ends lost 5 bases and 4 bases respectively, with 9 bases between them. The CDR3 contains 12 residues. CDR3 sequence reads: CSAGQTNQPQHF. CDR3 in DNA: TGCAGTGCTGGACAGACAAATCAGCCCCAGCATTTT.

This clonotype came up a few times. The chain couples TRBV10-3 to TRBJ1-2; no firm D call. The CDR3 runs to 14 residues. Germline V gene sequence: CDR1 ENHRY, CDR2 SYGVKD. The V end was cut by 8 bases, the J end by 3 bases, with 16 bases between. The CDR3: CAIRSSTEDYGYTF. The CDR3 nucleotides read TGTGCCATCCGATCCTCGACGGAGGACTATGGCTACACCTTC.

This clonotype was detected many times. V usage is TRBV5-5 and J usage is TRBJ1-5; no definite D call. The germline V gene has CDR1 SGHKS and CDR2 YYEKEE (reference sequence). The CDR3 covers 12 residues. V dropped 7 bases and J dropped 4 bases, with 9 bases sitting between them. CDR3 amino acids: CASGVGNQPQHF. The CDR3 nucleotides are TGTGCCAGCGGGGTTGGGAATCAGCCCCAGCATTTT.

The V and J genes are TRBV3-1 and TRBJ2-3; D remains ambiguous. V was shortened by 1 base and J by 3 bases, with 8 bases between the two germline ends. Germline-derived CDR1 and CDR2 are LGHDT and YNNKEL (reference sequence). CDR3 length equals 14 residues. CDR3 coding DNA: TGTGCCAGCAGCCAAGCCCCACAGACAGATACGCAGTATTTT. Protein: CASSQAPQTDTQYF.

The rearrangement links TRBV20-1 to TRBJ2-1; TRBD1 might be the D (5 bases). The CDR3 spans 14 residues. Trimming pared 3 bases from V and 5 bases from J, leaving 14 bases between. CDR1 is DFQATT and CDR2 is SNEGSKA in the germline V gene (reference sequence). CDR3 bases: TGCAGTGCTAGCTCGCTTGTAGGGGACAATGAGCAGTTCTTC. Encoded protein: CSASSLVGDNEQFF.

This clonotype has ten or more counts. Written as DNA, the CDR3 is TGCGCCAGCAGCTCCGGGACAGCCCTCAATGAGCAGTTCTTC. Protein sequence: CASSSGTALNEQFF. The chain combines TRBV5-1 with TRBJ2-1; 7 positions agree with TRBD1. This CDR3 region has 14 residues. Trimming cost V 3 bases and J 6 bases; bases outside gene matches: 6. CDR1 and CDR2 from the germline V gene are SGHRS and YFSETQ.

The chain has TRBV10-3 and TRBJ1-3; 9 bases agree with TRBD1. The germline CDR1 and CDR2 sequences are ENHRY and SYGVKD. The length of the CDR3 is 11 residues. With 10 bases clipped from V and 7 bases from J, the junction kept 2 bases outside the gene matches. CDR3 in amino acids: CATGQGNTIYF. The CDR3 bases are TGTGCCACCGGACAGGGGAACACCATATATTTT.

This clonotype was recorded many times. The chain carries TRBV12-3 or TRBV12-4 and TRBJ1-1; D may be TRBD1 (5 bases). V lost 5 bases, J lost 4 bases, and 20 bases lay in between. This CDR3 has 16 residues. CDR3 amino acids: CASSTKWGDFGTEAFF. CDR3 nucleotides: TGTGCCAGCAGTACAAAGTGGGGGGACTTCGGCACTGAAGCTTTCTTT.

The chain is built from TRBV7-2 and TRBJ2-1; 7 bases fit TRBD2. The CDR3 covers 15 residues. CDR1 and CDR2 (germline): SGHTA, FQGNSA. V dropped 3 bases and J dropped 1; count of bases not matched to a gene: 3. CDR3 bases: TGTGCCAGCAGCTTTACTAGCGAATCCTACAATGAGCAGTTCTTC. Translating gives CASSFTSESYNEQFF.